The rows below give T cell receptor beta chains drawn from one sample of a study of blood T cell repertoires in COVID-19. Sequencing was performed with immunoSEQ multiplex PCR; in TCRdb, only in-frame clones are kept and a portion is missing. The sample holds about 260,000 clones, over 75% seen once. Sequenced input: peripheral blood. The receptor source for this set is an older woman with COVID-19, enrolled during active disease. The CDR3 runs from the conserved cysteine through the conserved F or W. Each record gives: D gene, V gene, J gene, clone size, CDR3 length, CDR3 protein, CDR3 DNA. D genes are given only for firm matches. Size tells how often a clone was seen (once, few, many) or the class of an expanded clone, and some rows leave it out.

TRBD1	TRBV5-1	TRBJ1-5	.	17	CASSLGDRDRFNQPQHF	TGCGCCAGCAGCTTGGGCGACCGGGACAGGTTCAATCAGCCCCAGCATTTT
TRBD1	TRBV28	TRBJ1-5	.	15	CASSLEQGRYQPQHF	TGTGCCAGCAGTTTAGAACAGGGGAGATATCAGCCCCAGCATTTT
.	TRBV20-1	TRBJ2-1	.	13	CSASETLQFEQFF	TGCAGTGCTAGTGAGACTCTACAATTTGAGCAGTTCTTC
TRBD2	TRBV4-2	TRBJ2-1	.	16	CASSLIAGGDYNEQFF	TGTGCCAGCAGCCTAATAGCGGGAGGAGACTACAATGAGCAGTTCTTC
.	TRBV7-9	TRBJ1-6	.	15	CASSPGESYNSPLHF	TGTGCCAGCAGCCCAGGGGAGAGCTATAATTCACCCCTCCACTTT
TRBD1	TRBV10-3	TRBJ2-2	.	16	CAISDKGGAYTGELFF	TGTGCCATCAGTGATAAAGGGGGCGCGTACACCGGGGAGCTGTTTTTT
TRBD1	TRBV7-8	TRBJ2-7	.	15	CASSSLDRGLYEQYF	TGTGCCAGCAGCTCGCTGGACAGGGGCCTCTACGAGCAGTACTTC
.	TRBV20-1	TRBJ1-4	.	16	CSASNGGVGTNEKLFF	TGCAGTGCTAGTAATGGGGGCGTGGGAACTAATGAAAAACTGTTTTTT
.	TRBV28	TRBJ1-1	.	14	CASRLNRVGTEAFF	TGTGCCAGCAGGTTAAACAGGGTGGGCACTGAAGCTTTCTTT
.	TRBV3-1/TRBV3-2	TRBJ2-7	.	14	CASSQDRARGEQYF	TGTGCCAGCAGCCAAGACAGGGCAAGGGGCGAGCAGTACTTC
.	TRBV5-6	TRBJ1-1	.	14	CASGETGGATEAFF	TGTGCCAGCGGAGAGACTGGGGGCGCGACTGAAGCTTTCTTT
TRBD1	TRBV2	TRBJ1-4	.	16	CASSVSGTGVDEKLFF	TGTGCCAGCAGTGTGTCCGGGACAGGGGTAGATGAAAAACTGTTTTTT
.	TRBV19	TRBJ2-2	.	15	CASKSLEGYTGELFF	TGTGCCAGTAAGTCCTTGGAGGGTTACACCGGGGAGCTGTTTTTT
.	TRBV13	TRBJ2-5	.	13	CASSLFREETQYF	TGTGCCAGCAGCTTATTTAGGGAGGAGACCCAGTACTTC
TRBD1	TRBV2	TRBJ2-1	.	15	CASGGQGFSPHEQFF	TGTGCCAGCGGGGGACAGGGCTTTTCTCCGCATGAGCAGTTCTTC
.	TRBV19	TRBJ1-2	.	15	CASTFPGISNYGYTF	TGTGCCAGTACCTTCCCGGGAATTAGCAACTATGGCTACACCTTC
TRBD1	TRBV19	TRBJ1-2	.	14	CASRIGTGGYGYTF	TGTGCCAGTAGAATCGGGACAGGAGGATATGGCTACACCTTC
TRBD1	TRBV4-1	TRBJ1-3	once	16	CASSHGTGASGNTIYF	TGCGCCAGCAGCCATGGGACAGGAGCCTCTGGAAACACCATATATTTT
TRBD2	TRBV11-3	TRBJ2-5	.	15	CASSFQRGGEETQYF	TGTGCCAGCAGCTTTCAACGTGGGGGGGAAGAGACCCAGTACTTC
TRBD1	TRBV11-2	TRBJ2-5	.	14	CASSTDRVSETQYF	TGTGCCAGCAGCACCGACAGGGTATCCGAGACCCAGTACTTC
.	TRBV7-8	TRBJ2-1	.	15	CASSLVAGRYNEQFF	TGTGCCAGCAGCTTAGTGGCGGGGCGCTACAATGAGCAGTTCTTC
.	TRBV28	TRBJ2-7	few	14	CASALAPSSYEQYF	TGTGCCAGCGCCCTAGCGCCGAGCTCCTACGAGCAGTACTTC
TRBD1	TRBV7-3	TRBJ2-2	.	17	CASSFHGGQGGTGELFF	TGTGCCAGCAGCTTCCACGGCGGACAGGGCGGCACCGGGGAGCTGTTTTTT
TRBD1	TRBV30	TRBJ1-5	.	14	CALASDRGQGPQHF	TGTGCCTTAGCGTCTGACAGGGGCCAGGGGCCCCAGCATTTT
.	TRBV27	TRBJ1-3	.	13	CASSRGSGNTIYF	TGTGCCAGCAGTCGGGGGTCTGGAAACACCATATATTTT